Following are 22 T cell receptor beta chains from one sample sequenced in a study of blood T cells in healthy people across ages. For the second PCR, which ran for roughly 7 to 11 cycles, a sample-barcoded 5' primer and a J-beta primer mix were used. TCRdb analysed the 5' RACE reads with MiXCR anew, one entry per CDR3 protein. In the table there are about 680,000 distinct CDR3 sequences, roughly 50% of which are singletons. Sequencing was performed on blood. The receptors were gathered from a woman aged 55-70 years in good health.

This CDR3 is CASSSLAGAFYEQYF. The CDR3 bases are TGTGCCAGCAGCTCACTAGCGGGAGCGTTCTACGAGCAGTACTTC. The genes are TRBV7-2 and TRBJ2-7, with 11 bases aligning to TRBD2. Trimming took 4 bases from V and 3 from J; bases not matched to a gene: 5. Germline V gene data show CDR1 as SGHTA and CDR2 as FQGNSA. CDR3 size: 15 residues. Together with reference TRBV7-2 and TRBJ2-7, the CDR3 gives the full variable domain: GAGVSQSPSNKVTEKGKDVELRCDPISGHTALYWYRQSLGQGLEFLIYFQGNSAPDKSGLPSDRFSAERTGGSVSTLTIQRTQQEDSAVYLCASSSLAGAFYEQYFGPGTRLTVT.

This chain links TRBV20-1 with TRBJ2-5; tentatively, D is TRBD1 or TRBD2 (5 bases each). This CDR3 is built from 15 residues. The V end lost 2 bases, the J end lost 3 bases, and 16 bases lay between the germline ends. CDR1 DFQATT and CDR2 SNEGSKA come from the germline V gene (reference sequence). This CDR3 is CSARNLGPAKETQYF. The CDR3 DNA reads TGCAGTGCTAGAAACTTGGGACCAGCCAAAGAGACCCAGTACTTC.

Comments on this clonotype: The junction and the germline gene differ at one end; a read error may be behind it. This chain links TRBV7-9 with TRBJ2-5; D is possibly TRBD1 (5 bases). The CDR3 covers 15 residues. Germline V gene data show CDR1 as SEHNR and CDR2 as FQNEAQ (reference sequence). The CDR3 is CASSQSGIRGETQSF. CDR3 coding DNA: TGTGCCAGCAGCCAATCAGGGATTCGCGGAGAGACCCAGTCCTTC.

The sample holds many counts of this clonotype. The CDR3 DNA reads as TGCAGCGCCGTACCCGACAGGGTACGCGATACGCAGTATTTT. Its translation is CSAVPDRVRDTQYF. The chain employs TRBV29-1 and TRBJ2-3, with 7 nucleotides matching TRBD1. With 7 bases clipped from V and 6 bases from J, the junction kept 13 bases outside the gene matches. Germline values: CDR1 SQVTM, CDR2 ANQGSEA. The CDR3 consists of 14 residues.

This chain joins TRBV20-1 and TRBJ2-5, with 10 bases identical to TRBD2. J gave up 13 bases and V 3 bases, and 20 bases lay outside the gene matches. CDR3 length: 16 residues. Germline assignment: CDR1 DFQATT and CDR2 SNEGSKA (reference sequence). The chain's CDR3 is CSARDSLGLAGEKPYF. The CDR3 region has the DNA TGCAGTGCTAGGGACTCCTTAGGGCTAGCGGGAGAAAAACCGTACTTC.

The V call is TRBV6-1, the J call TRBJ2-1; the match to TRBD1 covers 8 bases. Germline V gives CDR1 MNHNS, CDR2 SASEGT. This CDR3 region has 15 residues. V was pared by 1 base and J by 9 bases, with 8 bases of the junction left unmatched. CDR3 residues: CASSEGGTGLGEQFF. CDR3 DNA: TGTGCCAGCAGTGAAGGTGGGACAGGTTTGGGTGAGCAGTTCTTC.

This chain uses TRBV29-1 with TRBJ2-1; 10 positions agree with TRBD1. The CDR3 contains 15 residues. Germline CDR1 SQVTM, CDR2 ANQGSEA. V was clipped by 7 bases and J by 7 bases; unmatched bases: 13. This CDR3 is CSAAEPGQGRNEQFF. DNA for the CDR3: TGCAGCGCCGCGGAACCGGGACAGGGGAGGAATGAGCAGTTCTTC.

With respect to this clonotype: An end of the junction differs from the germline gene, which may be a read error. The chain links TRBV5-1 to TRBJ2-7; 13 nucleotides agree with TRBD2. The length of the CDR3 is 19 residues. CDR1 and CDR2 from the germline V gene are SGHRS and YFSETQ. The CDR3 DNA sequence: TGCGCCAGCAGCTTGGGGACTAGCGGGAGCGGGAGTAGCTCCTACGAGCGGTACTTC. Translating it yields CASSLGTSGSGSSSYERYF.

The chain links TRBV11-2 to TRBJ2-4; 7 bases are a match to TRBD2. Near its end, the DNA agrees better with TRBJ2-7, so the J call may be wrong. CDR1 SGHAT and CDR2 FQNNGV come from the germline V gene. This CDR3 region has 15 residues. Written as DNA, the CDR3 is TGTGCCAGCAGCTCCGCGGGGGAAGAAACCTACGAGCAGTACTTC. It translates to CASSSAGEETYEQYF.

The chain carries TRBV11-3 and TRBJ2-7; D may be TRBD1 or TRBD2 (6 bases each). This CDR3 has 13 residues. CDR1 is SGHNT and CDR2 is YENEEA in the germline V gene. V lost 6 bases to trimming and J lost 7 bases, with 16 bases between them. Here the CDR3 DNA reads TGTGCCAGCAGTGGAGGGGGGTTTAGTGAGCAGTACTTC. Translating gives CASSGGGFSEQYF.

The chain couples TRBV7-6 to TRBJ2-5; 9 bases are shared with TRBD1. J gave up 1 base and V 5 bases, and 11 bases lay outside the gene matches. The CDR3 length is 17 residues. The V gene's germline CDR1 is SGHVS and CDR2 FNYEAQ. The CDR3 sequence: CASSLSPGTGPQETQYF. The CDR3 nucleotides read TGTGCCAGCAGCCTCAGTCCCGGGACAGGGCCCCAAGAGACCCAGTACTTC.

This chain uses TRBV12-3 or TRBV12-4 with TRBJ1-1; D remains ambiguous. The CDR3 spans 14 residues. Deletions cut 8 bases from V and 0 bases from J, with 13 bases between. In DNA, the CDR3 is TGTGCCAGCGAAATCGGGTGGTTGAACACTGAAGCTTTCTTT. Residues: CASEIGWLNTEAFF.

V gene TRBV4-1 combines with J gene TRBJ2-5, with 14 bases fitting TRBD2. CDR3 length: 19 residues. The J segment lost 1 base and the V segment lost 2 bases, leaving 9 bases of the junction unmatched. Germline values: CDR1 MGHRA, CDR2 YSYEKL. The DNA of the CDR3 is TGCGCCAGCAGCCAATATGGGACTAGCGGGAGTTCGTCCCAAGAGACCCAGTACTTC. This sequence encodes CASSQYGTSGSSSQETQYF.

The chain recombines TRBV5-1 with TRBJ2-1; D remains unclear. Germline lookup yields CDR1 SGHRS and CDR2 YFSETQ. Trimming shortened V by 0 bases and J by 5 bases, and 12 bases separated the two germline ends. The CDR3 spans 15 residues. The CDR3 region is CASSLGPQSDNEQFF. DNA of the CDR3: TGCGCCAGCAGCTTGGGACCCCAATCCGACAATGAGCAGTTCTTC.

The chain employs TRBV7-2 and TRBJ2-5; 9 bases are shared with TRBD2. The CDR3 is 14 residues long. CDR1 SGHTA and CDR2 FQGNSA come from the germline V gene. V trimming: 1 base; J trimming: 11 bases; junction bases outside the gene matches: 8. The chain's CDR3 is CASSLGSGSSEQYF. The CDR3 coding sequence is TGTGCCAGCAGCTTAGGTAGCGGGAGCAGTGAGCAGTACTTC.

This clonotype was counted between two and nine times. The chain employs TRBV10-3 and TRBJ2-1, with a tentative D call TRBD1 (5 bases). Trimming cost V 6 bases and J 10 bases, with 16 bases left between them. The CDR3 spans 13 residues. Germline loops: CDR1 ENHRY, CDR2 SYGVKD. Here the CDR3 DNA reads TGTGCCATCAGAGGACACCAGGACGAAGAGCAGTTCTTC. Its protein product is CAIRGHQDEEQFF.

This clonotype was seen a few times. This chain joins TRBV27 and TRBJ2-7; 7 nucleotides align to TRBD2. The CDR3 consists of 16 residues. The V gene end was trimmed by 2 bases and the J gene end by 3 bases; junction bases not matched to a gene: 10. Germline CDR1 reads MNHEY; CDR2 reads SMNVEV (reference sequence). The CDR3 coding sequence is TGTGCCAGCAGTTTACGGGGAGGGGTTGGGTACTACGAGCAGTACTTC. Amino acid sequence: CASSLRGGVGYYEQYF.

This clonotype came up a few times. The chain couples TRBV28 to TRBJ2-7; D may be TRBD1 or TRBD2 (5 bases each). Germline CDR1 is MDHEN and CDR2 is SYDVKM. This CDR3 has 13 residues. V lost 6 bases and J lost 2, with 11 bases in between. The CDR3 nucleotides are TGTGCCAGCAGACTAGGGACGACCTACGAGCAGTACTTC. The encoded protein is CASRLGTTYEQYF.

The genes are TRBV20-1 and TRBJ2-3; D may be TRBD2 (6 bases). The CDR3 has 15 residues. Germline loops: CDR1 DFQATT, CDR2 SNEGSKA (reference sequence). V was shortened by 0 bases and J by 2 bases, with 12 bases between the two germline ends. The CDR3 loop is CSARDRGGNTDTQYF. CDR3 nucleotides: TGCAGTGCTAGAGATAGGGGCGGGAACACAGATACGCAGTATTTT.

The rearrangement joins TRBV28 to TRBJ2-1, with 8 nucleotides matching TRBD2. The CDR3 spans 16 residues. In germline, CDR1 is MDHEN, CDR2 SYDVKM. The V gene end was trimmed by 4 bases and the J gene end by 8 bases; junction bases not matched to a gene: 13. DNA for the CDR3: TGTGCCAGCAGTTCCCCAACTGGCGGGAGGAGGCATGAGCAGTTCTTC. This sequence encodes CASSSPTGGRRHEQFF.

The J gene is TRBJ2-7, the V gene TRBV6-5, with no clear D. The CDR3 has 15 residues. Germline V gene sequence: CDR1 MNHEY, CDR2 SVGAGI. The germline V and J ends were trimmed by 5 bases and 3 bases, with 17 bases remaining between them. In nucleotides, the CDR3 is TGTGCCAGCAGTACGGCACGGTCGCAGGACTACGAGCAGTACTTC. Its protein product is CASSTARSQDYEQYF.

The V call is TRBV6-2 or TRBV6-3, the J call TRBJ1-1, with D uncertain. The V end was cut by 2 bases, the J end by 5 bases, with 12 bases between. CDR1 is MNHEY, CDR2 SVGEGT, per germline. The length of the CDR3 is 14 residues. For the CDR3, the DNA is TGTGCCAGCAGTTACCCGCAAATTTCGACTGAAGCTTTCTTT. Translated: CASSYPQISTEAFF.